The 19 T cell receptor beta chains below all came from one sample that was sequenced in a study of blood T cell repertoires in COVID-19. Some clones are missing from TCRdb's copy, which holds only in-frame ones; the method was immunoSEQ multiplex PCR. Of about 230,000 clones in the sample, around 83% were seen once. Sequencing input: peripheral blood. These receptors all stem from a woman in her forties or fifties with acute or convalescent COVID-19.

The rearrangement links TRBV28 to TRBJ2-1, with 9 bases aligning to TRBD1. From germline, CDR1 is MDHEN and CDR2 SYDVKM. The CDR3 is 15 residues long. Trimming removed 6 bases from V and 8 bases from J; junction bases left unmatched: 11. CDR3 nucleotide sequence: TGTGCCAGCAGACCGCCGGGACAGGGTCACGATGAGCAGTTCTTC. Its translation is CASRPPGQGHDEQFF.

The chain recombines TRBV28 with TRBJ2-7; 8 bases line up with TRBD1. The V gene end was trimmed by 8 bases and the J gene end by 2 bases; junction bases not matched to a gene: 2. The CDR3 runs to 12 residues. Germline V CDR1 and CDR2: MDHEN, SYDVKM. CDR3 amino acids: CASLGQAYEQYF. The CDR3 bases are TGTGCCAGCCTGGGACAGGCCTACGAGCAGTACTTC.

J is TRBJ1-3 and V is TRBV30; D not resolved. The CDR3 sequence is 13 residues long. Germline V gene sequence: CDR1 GTSNPN, CDR2 SVGIG (reference sequence). The V and J ends lost 7 bases and 0 bases respectively, with 10 bases between them. The CDR3 DNA reads TGTGCCTTAAGGAGGCCCTCTGGAAACACCATATATTTT. Its protein product is CALRRPSGNTIYF.

This clone came up once. The CDR3 DNA is TGTGCCAGCAGCCGACAGGGGGGTAATTCACCCCTCCACTTT. This encodes CASSRQGGNSPLHF. The V call is TRBV27, the J call TRBJ1-6, with TRBD1 matching 9 bases. Trimming took 6 bases from V and 6 from J; bases not matched to a gene: 3. The germline V gene encodes CDR1 MNHEY and CDR2 SMNVEV (reference sequence). This CDR3 contains 14 residues.

The chain joins TRBV2 to TRBJ2-3; tentatively, D is TRBD2 (7 bases). Germline values: CDR1 SNHLY, CDR2 FYNNEI. The CDR3 extends over 15 amino acids. V gave up 4 bases and J gave up 2 bases, with 13 bases separating them. In DNA form, the CDR3 reads TGTGCCAGCAGTGGAAACGGGGGGCTCACAGATACGCAGTATTTT. Translated: CASSGNGGLTDTQYF.

With respect to this clone: An end of the junction does not agree with germline; a read error may underlie this. The chain carries TRBV19 and TRBJ2-3, with 10 nucleotides matching TRBD2. The CDR3 totals 14 residues. Looked up from germline, CDR1 is LNHDA and CDR2 is SQIVND (reference sequence). The CDR3 here is CASGIAGGSGTQYF. The CDR3 region has the DNA TGTGCCAGTGGTATAGCGGGGGGATCCGGTACGCAGTATTTT. The complete variable domain, with remaining parts taken from reference TRBV19 and TRBJ2-3, reads DGGITQSPKYLFRKEGQNVTLSCEQNLNHDAMYWYRQDPGQGLRLIYYSQIVNDFQKGDIAEGYSVSREKKESFPLTVTSAQKNPTAFYLCASGIAGGSGTQYFGPGTRLTVL.

The CDR3: CASSLSPGGNQPQHF. The CDR3 DNA is TGTGCCAGCAGCTTGAGCCCAGGGGGCAATCAGCCCCAGCATTTT. The chain is built from TRBV11-2 and TRBJ1-5, with a possible D match to TRBD1 (6 bases). The CDR3 sequence is 15 residues long. V was shortened by 3 bases and J by 2 bases, with 11 bases between the two germline ends. Germline V gene sequence: CDR1 SGHAT, CDR2 FQNNGV. Full variable domain (remainder filled in from reference TRBV11-2 and TRBJ1-5): EAGVAQSPRYKIIEKRQSVAFWCNPISGHATLYWYQQILGQGPKLLIQFQNNGVVDDSQLPKDRFSAERLKGVDSTLKIQPAKLEDSAVYLCASSLSPGGNQPQHFGDGTRLSIL.

The genes are TRBV28 and TRBJ2-7; 10 nucleotides align to TRBD2. V was clipped by 6 bases and J by 1 base; unmatched bases: 6. Germline CDR1 MDHEN, CDR2 SYDVKM. The CDR3 is 15 residues long. In nucleotides, the CDR3 is TGTGCCAGCAGCTCGTCAGCGGGAGGGTCCTACGAGCAGTACTTC. This gives the protein CASSSSAGGSYEQYF.

This clone was counted a single time. The chain combines TRBV7-2 with TRBJ2-7; weak D call: TRBD2 (6 bases). Germline CDR1 reads SGHTA; CDR2 reads FQGNSA. The CDR3 totals 15 residues. V was clipped by 5 bases and J by 1 base, with 15 bases between them. This chain's CDR3 is CASSQGGTSSYEQYF. The CDR3, as DNA: TGTGCCAGCAGCCAAGGTGGGACTTCATCCTACGAGCAGTACTTC.

V and J are TRBV18 and TRBJ2-4; D perhaps matches TRBD1 (6 bases). The germline V and J ends were trimmed by 2 bases and 5 bases, with 13 bases remaining between them. The CDR3 has 15 residues. CDR1 is KGHSH, CDR2 LQKENI, per germline. CDR3 in DNA: TGTGCCAGCTCACCAGGGACATTGGAGCAAAACATTCAGTACTTC. Translated: CASSPGTLEQNIQYF.

The CDR3 here is CASSTYSPGTGTKLFF. The CDR3 DNA reads as TGTGCCAGCAGCACGTATAGTCCCGGGACAGGGACTAAACTGTTTTTT. J is TRBJ1-4 and V is TRBV7-9; 9 bases align to TRBD1. V dropped 5 bases and J dropped 11; count of bases not matched to a gene: 15. CDR3 length: 16 amino acids. Germline V gene sequence: CDR1 SEHNR, CDR2 FQNEAQ (reference sequence).

V gene TRBV6-5 combines with J gene TRBJ2-3; D is unresolved. The length of the CDR3 is 12 residues. V shed 5 bases and J shed 0 bases, with 3 bases lying between them. Germline lookup yields CDR1 MNHEY and CDR2 SVGAGI. The CDR3 protein is CASSLSTDTQYF. Written as DNA, the CDR3 is TGTGCCAGCAGTCTAAGCACAGATACGCAGTATTTT.

The genes are TRBV30 and TRBJ1-2; 11 bases align to TRBD1. The CDR3 has 14 amino acids. Germline V CDR1 and CDR2: GTSNPN, SVGIG (reference sequence). Trimming cost V 4 bases and J 8 bases; bases outside gene matches: 9. The CDR3 coding sequence is TGTGCCTGGATTTGGGACAGGGGGACAGGGGGCTACACCTTC. Translating gives CAWIWDRGTGGYTF.

The gene calls are TRBV5-6 and TRBJ1-2; a weak D match, TRBD1 (5 bases). Germline-derived CDR1 and CDR2 are SGHDT and YYEEEE. This CDR3 has 12 amino acids. Trimming left V 0 bases short and J 6 bases short, with 6 bases between. CDR3 nucleotide sequence: TGTGCCAGCAGCTTGGGACAGAATGGCTACACCTTC. Protein product: CASSLGQNGYTF.

The J gene is TRBJ1-2, the V gene TRBV19; D uncertain. Germline CDR1 and CDR2: LNHDA and SQIVND (reference sequence). The V gene lost 6 bases and the J gene lost 2 bases, with 7 bases spanning the gap. This CDR3 contains 12 residues. The CDR3 bases are TGTGCCAGTAGGGGCGGGAACTATGGCTACACCTTC. Translation: CASRGGNYGYTF.

This clone was recorded once. The chain couples TRBV3-1 (or the pseudogene TRBV3-2) to TRBJ1-4; TRBD1 matches at 9 bases. Unmatched junction bases numbered 10, after V lost 0 bases and J lost 8 bases. The CDR3 is 17 amino acids. The germline V gene encodes CDR1 LGHDT and CDR2 YNNKEL (reference sequence). CDR3 protein: CASSQDVPGTGREKLFF. Here the CDR3 DNA reads TGTGCCAGCAGCCAAGATGTTCCAGGGACAGGGAGAGAAAAACTGTTTTTT.

The rearrangement uses TRBV7-9 and TRBJ2-7; 10 bases line up with TRBD1. The CDR3 is 15 residues long. Germline V lookup: CDR1 SEHNR, CDR2 FQNEAQ (reference sequence). V shed 1 base, J shed 2 bases, and the junction held 2 bases outside the gene matches. This CDR3 is CASSLVGQGTYEQYF. The CDR3 nucleotides are TGTGCCAGCAGCTTAGTGGGACAGGGGACCTACGAGCAGTACTTC.

The rearrangement uses TRBV7-2 and TRBJ2-1; 9 bases are a match to TRBD2. After removal of 5 bases from V and 7 bases from J, the junction contained 9 bases not matched to a gene. This CDR3 region has 15 residues. Germline CDR1 SGHTA, CDR2 FQGNSA. CDR3 loop: CASSPSRAGGNEQFF. The CDR3 coding sequence is TGTGCCAGCAGCCCTAGTCGTGCGGGGGGGAATGAGCAGTTCTTC.

This chain uses TRBV3-1 (or the pseudogene TRBV3-2) with TRBJ2-7; 7 bases match TRBD2. Germline CDR1 and CDR2: LGHDT and YNNKEL (reference sequence). This CDR3 contains 15 residues. Losses at the gene ends were 3 bases for V and 5 bases for J; bases not matched to a gene: 10. The CDR3 DNA reads as TGTGCCAGCAGCCATCGACTAGCAAGCCTCGACGAGCAGTACTTC. It yields the protein CASSHRLASLDEQYF.